A single T cell receptor (beta chain) is shown here with its context. As yet, its antigen is unknown. This entry belongs to a study of cytomegalovirus exposure and HLA in healthy donors. Study-level points and caveats: TCR beta V- and J-gene trimming, according to a later analysis, was linked to a missense DCLRE1C variant. A later analysis associated 16,951 TCR beta sequences with HLA alleles at a 0.05 false discovery rate.

PCR amplification relied on 60 Vbeta primers (plus 13 Jbeta primers). Per the original data handling: Later work found 65 million to 90 million unique TCR beta chains, with about 10 million shared. The repertoire was sequenced with immunoSEQ multiplex PCR; TCRdb's copy has only in-frame clones and lacks some. That table supplies the V and J calls and clone size; D and trimming were determined from the DNA. The sample gives approximately 150,000 clones, about 80% of which show up once; about 13% is in the top ten. Sequencing used PBMCs. The TCR comes from a man in his forties or fifties in good health and CMV-seropositive.

CDR3 sequence reads: CASSRQTAEQYF. CDR3 DNA sequence: TGTGCCAGCAGCCGACAGACGGCCGAGCAGTACTTC. V is TRBV5-6 and J is TRBJ2-7; tentatively, D is TRBD1 (5 bases). V lost 4 bases, J lost 6 bases, and 11 bases lay in between. Germline values: CDR1 SGHDT, CDR2 YYEEEE. The CDR3 covers 12 residues.